Following are 16 T cell receptor beta chains from one sample sequenced in a study of blood T cell repertoires in COVID-19. Sequencing was performed with immunoSEQ multiplex PCR; in TCRdb, only in-frame clones are kept and a portion is missing. The data show 400,000 or so clones, about 87% seen once. Sequencing was done on a sample of peripheral blood. Receptors were obtained from a man between 18 and 29 years old with COVID-19, enrolled during active disease.

The V gene is TRBV3-1 (or the pseudogene TRBV3-2), the J gene TRBJ1-3, with D possibly matching TRBD1 (6 bases). Germline V gives CDR1 LGHDT, CDR2 YNNKEL (reference sequence). Trimming stripped 4 bases from V and 1 base from J, with 11 bases between. CDR3 length: 15 amino acids. DNA of the CDR3: TGTGCCAGCAGCCGAAACGGACAGTCTGGAAACACCATATATTTT. Protein sequence: CASSRNGQSGNTIYF.

This chain uses TRBV9 with TRBJ2-1; 8 bases fit TRBD1. The trim removed 3 bases at V and 2 bases at J, leaving 4 bases unmatched. The CDR3 consists of 15 residues. The germline V gene has CDR1 SGDLS and CDR2 YYNGEE. The CDR3 bases are TGTGCCAGCAGCGACGGGACAGGACCCTACAATGAGCAGTTCTTC. Amino acid sequence: CASSDGTGPYNEQFF.

The chain couples TRBV4-1 to TRBJ1-1; a weak D match, TRBD1 (6 bases). CDR1 and CDR2 (germline): MGHRA, YSYEKL. The CDR3 runs to 13 residues. The ends were cut back, 6 bases at V and 4 bases at J, with 12 bases in the middle. CDR3 region: CASRKTGTTEAFF. CDR3 nucleotides: TGCGCCAGCAGGAAAACAGGGACCACTGAAGCTTTCTTT.

This chain joins TRBV12-3 or TRBV12-4 and TRBJ1-2; D is uncertain. V gave up 2 bases and J gave up 4 bases, with 5 bases separating them. The CDR3 totals 12 residues. DNA of the CDR3: TGTGCCAGCAGTTTATCCGTCTATGGCTACACCTTC. This translates into CASSLSVYGYTF.

The V and J genes are TRBV9 and TRBJ1-2, with TRBD1 matching 7 bases. This CDR3 is 14 amino acids long. From germline, CDR1 is SGDLS and CDR2 YYNGEE. The trim removed 4 bases at V and 7 bases at J, leaving 10 bases unmatched. CDR3 bases: TGTGCCAGCAGCTATACCCCAGGGGGAAGTGGCTACACCTTC. This encodes CASSYTPGGSGYTF. The variable domain in full, completed from reference TRBV9 and TRBJ1-2, reads DSGVTQTPKHLITATGQRVTLRCSPRSGDLSVYWYQQSLDQGLQFLIQYYNGEERAKGNILERFSAQQFPDLHSELNLSSLELGDSALYFCASSYTPGGSGYTFGSGTRLTVV.

V and J are TRBV5-1 and TRBJ2-3, with 8 positions matching TRBD2. The junction had 8 bases not matched to a gene; V was cut back by 4 bases and J by 4 bases. This CDR3 is 15 amino acids long. Germline loops: CDR1 SGHRS, CDR2 YFSETQ. The CDR3 is CASSLDGTRSDTQYF. CDR3 coding DNA: TGCGCCAGCAGCCTTGACGGGACTAGATCAGATACGCAGTATTTT.

The genes are TRBV10-3 and TRBJ2-3, with 12 bases matching TRBD2. The CDR3 is 17 residues long. With V trimmed by 10 bases and J by 0 bases, 11 bases remained unmatched. Germline CDR1 is ENHRY and CDR2 is SYGVKD. The CDR3 region has the DNA TGTGCCACCAACCCGGGACTAGCGGGCAAAAGCACAGATACGCAGTATTTT. It is translated as CATNPGLAGKSTDTQYF.

The chain uses TRBV9 and TRBJ1-2, with 11 bases lining up with TRBD1. There are 14 residues in the CDR3. V lost 0 bases to trimming and J lost 8 bases; unmatched junction nucleotides: 3. The germline V gene has CDR1 SGDLS and CDR2 YYNGEE. The CDR3 reads CASSVGTGGRGYTF. CDR3 in DNA: TGTGCCAGCAGCGTAGGGACAGGGGGCAGAGGCTACACCTTC.

There are a few counts of this clone. The chain combines TRBV18 with TRBJ1-5; D is ambiguous. The V and J ends lost 2 bases and 4 bases respectively, with 6 bases between them. CDR1 KGHSH and CDR2 LQKENI come from the germline V gene. CDR3 length: 13 residues. The CDR3 region is CASSPEKNQPQHF. Written as DNA, the CDR3 is TGTGCCAGCTCACCAGAGAAGAATCAGCCCCAGCATTTT.

The V gene is TRBV3-1 (or the pseudogene TRBV3-2), the J gene TRBJ1-4; D remains unclear. Trimming pared 4 bases from V and 8 bases from J, leaving 17 bases between. The germline CDR1 and CDR2 sequences are LGHDT and YNNKEL (reference sequence). The CDR3 is made up of 15 amino acids. The CDR3 region has the DNA TGTGCCAGCAGCCCTGACTATGGGAGGGAGGAAAAACTGTTTTTT. Its translation: CASSPDYGREEKLFF.

Turning to this clone: This specimen includes other DNA sequences encoding the same CDR3. The chain joins TRBV5-1 to TRBJ2-2, with no clear D. From germline, CDR1 is SGHRS and CDR2 YFSETQ. This CDR3 has 13 residues. The germline V and J ends were trimmed by 0 bases and 5 bases, with 5 bases remaining between them. Here the CDR3 DNA reads TGCGCCAGCAGCTTGGAGAGAACCGGGGAGCTGTTTTTT. Translating gives CASSLERTGELFF.

This sequence joins TRBV6-4 and TRBJ2-7, with 8 bases that match TRBD1. Germline loops: CDR1 MRHNA, CDR2 SNTAGT. After removal of 5 bases from V and 1 base from J, the junction contained 1 base not matched to a gene. The CDR3 is 13 amino acids. This CDR3 reads CASSRTGSYEQYF. CDR3 DNA sequence: TGTGCCAGCAGTCGGACAGGGTCCTACGAGCAGTACTTC.

The chain combines TRBV12-3 or TRBV12-4 with TRBJ2-7, with D possibly TRBD2 on 6 matching bases. V lost 0 bases, J lost 5 bases, and 8 bases lay in between. CDR3 length: 13 residues. CDR3 sequence (DNA): TGTGCCAGCAGTTTAGCGGGAGGCCACGAGCAGTACTTC. Protein sequence: CASSLAGGHEQYF.

The J gene is TRBJ1-4, the V gene TRBV2; a possible D gene is TRBD1 (5 bases). This CDR3 has 14 residues. CDR1 is SNHLY and CDR2 is FYNNEI in the germline V gene. V lost 6 bases, J lost 0 bases, and 8 bases lay in between. The CDR3 region is CASSQTATNEKLFF. The DNA for the CDR3 is TGTGCCAGCAGCCAGACAGCAACTAATGAAAAACTGTTTTTT.

This clone was counted a single time. The V call is TRBV6-5, the J call TRBJ2-7, with 7 bases identical to TRBD1. The CDR3 contains 14 residues. Germline V gene sequence: CDR1 MNHEY, CDR2 SVGAGI. V lost 6 bases and J lost 5; bases outside the gene matches: 10. The CDR3 DNA reads TGTGCCAGCAGGCAGAGGGGGCTTAGCGACGAGCAGTACTTC. Its protein is CASRQRGLSDEQYF.

Remarks on this clone: Within the sample, other DNA sequences also encode this same CDR3. The chain carries TRBV3-1 (or the pseudogene TRBV3-2) and TRBJ1-3; weak D call: TRBD1 (5 bases). Trimming removed 0 bases at V and 0 bases at J, with 6 bases between. Germline V gene data show CDR1 as LGHDT and CDR2 as YNNKEL (reference sequence). The CDR3 sequence is 15 residues long. The CDR3 DNA reads as TGTGCCAGCAGCCAAGATCAGGGCTCTGGAAACACCATATATTTT. Protein: CASSQDQGSGNTIYF.